Sequencing of this TCR beta chain was carried out in a study of blood T cell repertoires in COVID-19. Study in general: T cells, B-cell-depleted T cells, or PBMCs provided the cDNA or gDNA that served as material.

In germline, CDR1 is MNHEY, CDR2 SMNVEV (reference sequence). The CDR3 extends over 13 amino acids. V was cut by 4 bases and J by 0 bases, with 4 bases left in between. Repertoires were generated with immunoSEQ multiplex PCR, while TCRdb's copy carries only in-frame clones and drops some. The sample contains tens of thousands of clones, roughly four fifths of which appear only once. The genes are TRBV27 and TRBJ1-5; the D is unclear. Sequencing was done on a sample of peripheral blood. The receptor was isolated from a man aged 60 to 69 with acute or convalescent COVID-19. The CDR3 reads CASSSNSNQPQHF. In nucleotides, the CDR3 is TGTGCCAGCAGTTCCAATAGCAATCAGCCCCAGCATTTT.